Below, 22 T cell receptor beta chains from the same sample are listed, as sequenced in a study of shared clonotypes between healthy human individuals. The table came from immunoSEQ multiplex PCR; TCRdb's copy has only in-frame clones and leaves some out. There are 950,000 to 1,300,000 clones in the sample; under 80% occur only once, and nearly 1.5% lies in the top ten. The sequencing sample was made of memory CD4+ T cells sorted from blood. Regarding subset: CD45RA-negative fraction. The receptor set was obtained from a man aged 18 to 35 in good health.

This sequence joins TRBV7-9 and TRBJ2-7; D remains unclear. Trimming took 4 bases from V and 0 from J, leaving 7 bases between them. From germline, CDR1 is SEHNR and CDR2 FQNEAQ (reference sequence). This CDR3 is 13 amino acids long. Here the CDR3 reads CASSWAGSYEQYF. DNA of the CDR3: TGTGCCAGCAGCTGGGCAGGCTCCTACGAGCAGTACTTC.

The chain employs TRBV10-3 and TRBJ2-5; no clear D. The CDR3 is 14 residues long. Trimming stripped 0 bases from V and 5 bases from J, with 10 bases between. In germline, CDR1 is ENHRY, CDR2 SYGVKD. The CDR3 reads CAISESMVPETQYF. The CDR3 DNA reads as TGTGCCATCAGTGAGTCGATGGTCCCGGAGACCCAGTACTTC.

This chain links TRBV7-2 with TRBJ2-7, with D possibly matching TRBD1 (5 bases). The ends were cut back, 4 bases at V and 3 bases at J, with 19 bases in the middle. The CDR3 consists of 16 residues. CDR1 and CDR2 (germline): SGHTA, FQGNSA. CDR3 amino acids: CASSSGQGTRIYEQYF. In nucleotides, the CDR3 is TGTGCCAGCAGCTCCGGCCAGGGAACTCGGATCTACGAGCAGTACTTC.

A note on this clone: Other DNA sequences in the same sample also yield this CDR3. The V and J genes are TRBV18 and TRBJ2-4; D is ambiguous. V lost 0 bases to trimming and J lost 0 bases, with 3 bases between them. The CDR3 has 14 residues. CDR1 and CDR2 (germline): KGHSH, LQKENI. The CDR3 is CASSPPIAKNIQYF. CDR3 nucleotide sequence: TGTGCCAGCTCACCACCTATAGCCAAAAACATTCAGTACTTC.

The chain links TRBV29-1 to TRBJ2-7; 12 nucleotides line up with TRBD1. The CDR3 has 14 residues. V shed 5 bases and J 6 bases; nucleotides not matched to a gene: 8. CDR1 is SQVTM, CDR2 ANQGSEA, per germline. CDR3 region: CSVQGGTGGSEQYF. CDR3 DNA sequence: TGCAGCGTTCAAGGGGGGACAGGGGGCTCCGAGCAGTACTTC.

The chain is built from TRBV27 and TRBJ2-7; either TRBD1 or TRBD2 may fit D (5 bases each). Germline CDR1 and CDR2: MNHEY and SMNVEV (reference sequence). V shed 3 bases and J shed 0 bases, with 12 bases lying between them. The CDR3 consists of 15 residues. The CDR3 loop reads CASSFGDLSSYEQYF. For the CDR3, the DNA is TGTGCCAGCAGTTTCGGGGACCTCAGCTCCTACGAGCAGTACTTC.

Concerning this clone itself: This sequence may be a read error, since a much larger clone differs from it by one base. The same CDR3 also results from other DNA sequences found in this sample. In nucleotides, the CDR3 is TGTGCCAGCAGTTTTGGGCAGAACAGCAATCAGCCCCAGCATTTT. Translation: CASSFGQNSNQPQHF. The V gene is TRBV5-5, the J gene TRBJ1-5, with no clear D. Per germline, CDR1 SGHKS and CDR2 YYEKEE (reference sequence). V was pared by 5 bases and J by 1 base, with 13 bases between. The CDR3 loop spans 15 amino acids.

This chain uses TRBV5-5 with TRBJ2-7; 9 bases are shared with TRBD1. Per germline, CDR1 SGHKS and CDR2 YYEKEE (reference sequence). The CDR3 spans 12 residues. J lost 7 bases, V lost 4 bases, and 3 bases had no gene match. In DNA form, the CDR3 reads TGTGCCAGCAGCCTCGGGACAGGGGAGCAGTACTTC. Amino acid sequence: CASSLGTGEQYF.

The V call is TRBV25-1, the J call TRBJ1-2; D is unclear. The V and J ends lost 3 bases and 2 bases respectively, with 7 bases between them. Looked up from germline, CDR1 is MGHDK and CDR2 is SYGVNS. The CDR3 runs to 13 residues. The DNA for the CDR3 is TGTGCCAGCAGTGAGACGGAAAACTATGGCTACACCTTC. As protein: CASSETENYGYTF.

The chain combines TRBV7-9 with TRBJ2-3; D is possibly TRBD2 (6 bases). V lost 8 bases, J lost 0 bases, and 18 bases lay in between. The CDR3 runs 16 residues. Germline V CDR1 and CDR2: SEHNR, FQNEAQ (reference sequence). The CDR3 coding sequence is TGTGCCAGCGGACCCGGGGTAGCGGCTAGCACAGATACGCAGTATTTT. This gives the protein CASGPGVAASTDTQYF.

J is TRBJ1-6 and V is TRBV30; tentative D call: TRBD1 (5 bases). Trimming removed 4 bases from V and 9 bases from J, with 13 bases in between. In germline, CDR1 is GTSNPN, CDR2 SVGIG (reference sequence). CDR3 size: 13 residues. In nucleotides, the CDR3 is TGTGCCTGGACGACAGCAGGAGGTTCACCCCTCCACTTT. Protein: CAWTTAGGSPLHF.

The chain is built from TRBV27 and TRBJ2-2; 13 bases agree with TRBD2. Germline loops: CDR1 MNHEY, CDR2 SMNVEV (reference sequence). This CDR3 contains 17 residues. V lost 5 bases and J lost 6; bases outside the gene matches: 9. The CDR3 protein is CASSKLAGGTRSGELFF. The DNA of the CDR3 is TGTGCCAGCAGTAAACTAGCGGGGGGGACGCGCTCCGGGGAGCTGTTTTTT.

The chain couples TRBV10-1 to TRBJ2-1, with D hard to call. Germline CDR1 and CDR2: WNHNN and SYGVQD (reference sequence). V gave up 5 bases and J gave up 8 bases, with 16 bases separating them. This CDR3 region has 14 residues. Written as DNA, the CDR3 is TGCGCCAGCAGTAAAGAACCCTACGGCGATGAGCAGTTCTTC. Translating it yields CASSKEPYGDEQFF.

The V and J genes are TRBV5-1 and TRBJ2-1, with D uncertain. This CDR3 region has 15 residues. Per the germline V gene, CDR1 is SGHRS and CDR2 is YFSETQ. The germline V and J ends were trimmed by 9 bases and 4 bases, with 20 bases remaining between them. The DNA for the CDR3 is TGCGCCACCCAACCGACGACGGGCGAATACAATGAGCAGTTCTTC. Translation: CATQPTTGEYNEQFF.

The CDR3 region is CASSLNRGGQETQYF. DNA for the CDR3: TGTGCCAGCAGCTTAAACCGAGGGGGGCAAGAGACCCAGTACTTC. This chain uses TRBV5-8 with TRBJ2-5, with D possibly being TRBD1 or TRBD2 (6 bases each). Trimming stripped 2 bases from V and 2 bases from J, with 13 bases between. This CDR3 has 15 amino acids. Germline assignment: CDR1 SGHTS and CDR2 YDEGEE.

This clone was detected once. The chain employs TRBV6-5 and TRBJ2-5, with D perhaps TRBD2 (6 bases). CDR3 length: 15 amino acids. V lost 6 bases to trimming and J lost 4 bases, with 18 bases between them. Looked up from germline, CDR1 is MNHEY and CDR2 is SVGAGI. The CDR3 nucleotides are TGTGCCAGCAGCCCCCTAGGACTAACGATAGAGACCCAGTACTTC. It is translated as CASSPLGLTIETQYF.

V is TRBV7-2 and J is TRBJ2-1; 7 bases are shared with TRBD1. CDR3 length: 17 amino acids. V was pared by 5 bases and J by 6 bases, with 16 bases of the junction left unmatched. Germline V lookup: CDR1 SGHTA, CDR2 FQGNSA. The CDR3 DNA reads TGTGCCAGCAGCCCTCTCTCCAGGACAGGTAGGATCAATGAGCAGTTCTTC. It yields the protein CASSPLSRTGRINEQFF.

The chain employs TRBV6-6 and TRBJ1-1; no firm D call. The V end was cut by 0 bases, the J end by 1 base, with 9 bases between. This CDR3 comprises 15 residues. Germline CDR1 reads MNHNY; CDR2 reads SVGAGI (reference sequence). CDR3 DNA: TGTGCCAGCAGTTACTCGACGTGGGCGAACACTGAAGCTTTCTTT. It specifies CASSYSTWANTEAFF.

The chain carries TRBV27 and TRBJ1-1; D uncertain. Per the germline V gene, CDR1 is MNHEY and CDR2 is SMNVEV (reference sequence). The ends were cut back, 1 base at V and 1 base at J, with 4 bases in the middle. The CDR3 runs 13 residues. CDR3 in amino acids: CASSLFRNTEAFF. CDR3 bases: TGTGCCAGCAGTTTATTCCGGAACACTGAAGCTTTCTTT.

The gene calls are TRBV19 and TRBJ2-2, with a weak D call TRBD1 (5 bases). V was cut by 0 bases and J by 3 bases, with 11 bases left in between. Germline CDR1 reads LNHDA; CDR2 reads SQIVND (reference sequence). The CDR3 consists of 16 residues. DNA for the CDR3: TGTGCCAGTAGTATAGACGCAGGGTGGGACACCGGGGAGCTGTTTTTT. This gives the protein CASSIDAGWDTGELFF.

The J gene is TRBJ2-7, the V gene TRBV5-4; possibly TRBD2 for D (6 bases). The CDR3 totals 15 residues. Germline V lookup: CDR1 SGHNT, CDR2 YYREEE (reference sequence). V was cut by 0 bases and J by 3 bases, with 13 bases left in between. In DNA form, the CDR3 reads TGTGCCAGCAGCTTGGGAATTAGCGGAAACTACGAGCAGTACTTC. It specifies CASSLGISGNYEQYF.

This clone occurred a few times. The chain has TRBV2 and TRBJ1-4; no firm D call. CDR1 and CDR2 from the germline V gene are SNHLY and FYNNEI. Trimming took 2 bases from V and 4 from J, leaving 14 bases between them. The length of the CDR3 is 16 residues. In DNA, the CDR3 is TGTGCCAGCAGTGAACGGCCCCCGCACTATAATGAAAAACTGTTTTTT. Protein: CASSERPPHYNEKLFF.